This paragraph covers one T cell receptor beta chain sequence. The antigen remains unidentified. These data come from a study of shared clonotypes between healthy human individuals. General study points: Across a handful of donors, naive CD4 shared around 5%, naive CD8 around 4%, memory CD4 roughly 2.2%, memory CD8 about 0.4%.

Terminally differentiated effector memory CD45RA+ cells were excluded by CCR7 positive selection of CD45RO-negative cells. V was clipped by 2 bases and J by 0 bases; unmatched bases: 7. Germline CDR1 and CDR2: LNHDA and SQIVND (reference sequence). CDR3 length: 16 amino acids. Libraries were prepared by immunoSEQ multiplex PCR; TCRdb keeps only in-frame clonotypes and omits some of them. The sample records some 600,000 clones, roughly 95% being singletons. The sequence was obtained from a woman aged 25 to 39 in good health. The sample comprised naive CD8+ T cells sorted from blood. The chain uses TRBV19 and TRBJ2-7; 7 bases are a match to TRBD2. The CDR3 coding sequence is TGTGCCAGTAGTATACTTGGCGGGGGAGCCTCCTACGAGCAGTACTTC. As protein: CASSILGGGASYEQYF.